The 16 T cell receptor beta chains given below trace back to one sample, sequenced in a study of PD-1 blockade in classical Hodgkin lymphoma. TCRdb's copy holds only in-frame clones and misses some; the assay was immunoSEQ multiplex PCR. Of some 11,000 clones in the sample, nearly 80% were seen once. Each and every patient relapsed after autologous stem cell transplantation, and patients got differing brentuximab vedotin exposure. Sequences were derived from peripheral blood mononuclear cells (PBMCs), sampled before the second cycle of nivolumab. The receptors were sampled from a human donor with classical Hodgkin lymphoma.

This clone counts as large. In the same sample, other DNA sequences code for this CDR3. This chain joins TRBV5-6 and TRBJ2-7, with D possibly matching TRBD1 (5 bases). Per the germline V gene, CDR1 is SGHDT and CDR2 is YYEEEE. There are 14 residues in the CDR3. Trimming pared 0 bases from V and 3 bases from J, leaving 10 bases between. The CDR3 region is CASSLGGDFYEQYF. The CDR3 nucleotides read TGTGCCAGCAGCTTGGGGGGCGACTTCTACGAGCAGTACTTC.

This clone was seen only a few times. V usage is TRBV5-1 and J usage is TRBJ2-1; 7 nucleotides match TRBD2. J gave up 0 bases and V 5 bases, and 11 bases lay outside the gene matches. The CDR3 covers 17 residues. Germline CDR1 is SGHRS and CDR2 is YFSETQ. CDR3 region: CASRTSRTTSSYNEQFF. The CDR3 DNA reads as TGCGCCAGCAGGACTAGCCGAACGACTAGCTCCTACAATGAGCAGTTCTTC.

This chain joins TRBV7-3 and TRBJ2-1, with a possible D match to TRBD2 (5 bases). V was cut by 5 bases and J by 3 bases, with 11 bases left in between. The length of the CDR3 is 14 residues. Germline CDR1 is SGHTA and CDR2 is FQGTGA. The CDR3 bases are TGTGCCAGCAGCCCCCACCGGGACTACAATGAGCAGTTCTTC. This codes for CASSPHRDYNEQFF. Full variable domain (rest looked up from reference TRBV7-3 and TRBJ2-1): GAGVSQTPSNKVTEKGKYVELRCDPISGHTALYWYRQSLGQGPEFLIYFQGTGAADDSGLPNDRFFAVRPEGSVSTLKIQRTERGDSAVYLCASSPHRDYNEQFFGPGTRLTVL.

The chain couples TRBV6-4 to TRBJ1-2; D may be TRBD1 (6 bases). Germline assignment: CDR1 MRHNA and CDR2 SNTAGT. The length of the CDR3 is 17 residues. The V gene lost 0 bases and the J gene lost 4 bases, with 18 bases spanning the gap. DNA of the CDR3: TGTGCCAGCAGTGACTCTGGGACACCGGAAAATCCCTATGGCTACACCTTC. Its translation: CASSDSGTPENPYGYTF.

The CDR3 protein is CASSWGPTSGTSTDTQYF. For the CDR3, the DNA is TGTGCCAGCAGCTGGGGCCCGACTAGCGGGACGAGCACAGATACGCAGTATTTT. This chain connects TRBV5-4 to TRBJ2-3, with 11 bases fitting TRBD2. Germline values: CDR1 SGHNT, CDR2 YYREEE (reference sequence). The CDR3 consists of 18 residues. V dropped 3 bases and J dropped 0; count of bases not matched to a gene: 9. Based on the CDR3 plus reference TRBV5-4 and TRBJ2-3, the full variable domain is ETGVTQSPTHLIKTRGQQVTLRCSSQSGHNTVSWYQQALGQGPQFIFQYYREEENGRGNFPPRFSGLQFPNYSSELNVNALELDDSALYLCASSWGPTSGTSTDTQYFGPGTRLTVL.

The CDR3 nucleotides are TGTGCCAGCAGCCAAGATCCGTCGGGAGGGGGGGTCTTCGAGCAGTACTTC. Amino acids: CASSQDPSGGGVFEQYF. V and J are TRBV4-2 and TRBJ2-7; 8 bases are shared with TRBD2. This CDR3 is built from 17 residues. Germline CDR1 is LGHNA and CDR2 is YNFKEQ. Trimming took 0 bases from V and 6 from J; bases not matched to a gene: 13.

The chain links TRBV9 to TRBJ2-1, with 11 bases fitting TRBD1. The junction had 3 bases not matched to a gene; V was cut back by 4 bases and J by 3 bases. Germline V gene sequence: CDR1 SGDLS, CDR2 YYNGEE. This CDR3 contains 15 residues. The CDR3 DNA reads TGTGCCAGCAGCCTTGGGACAGGGGGCTACAATGAGCAGTTCTTC. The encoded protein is CASSLGTGGYNEQFF.

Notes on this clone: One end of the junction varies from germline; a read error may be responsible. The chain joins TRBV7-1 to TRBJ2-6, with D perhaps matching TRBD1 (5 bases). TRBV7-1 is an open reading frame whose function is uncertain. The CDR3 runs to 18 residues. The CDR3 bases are TGTGCCAGCAGCAGTGGCGGTCACGAGGACAAGTCGGGCCAACGTCCTGACTTC. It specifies CASSSGGHEDKSGQRPDF.

The CDR3 reads CASSSTSGSSYEQYF. CDR3 DNA sequence: TGTGCCAGCAGCTCGACTAGCGGGAGTTCCTACGAGCAGTACTTC. The chain carries TRBV7-8 and TRBJ2-7; the match to TRBD2 covers 12 bases. Germline CDR1 SGHVS, CDR2 FQNEAQ. After removal of 4 bases from V and 1 base from J, the junction contained 2 bases not matched to a gene. The CDR3 length is 15 residues.

CDR3 amino acids: CASSQDPTVRIRGPDTQYF. The CDR3 bases are TGTGCCAGCAGCCAAGATCCGACCGTGAGGATAAGGGGGCCGGATACGCAGTATTTT. The chain combines TRBV14 with TRBJ2-3; 7 positions agree with TRBD1. Looked up from germline, CDR1 is SGHDN and CDR2 is FVKESK. After removal of 0 bases from V and 6 bases from J, the junction contained 18 bases not matched to a gene. This CDR3 is built from 19 residues. The complete variable domain, with remaining parts taken from reference TRBV14 and TRBJ2-3, reads EAGVTQFPSHSVIEKGQTVTLRCDPISGHDNLYWYRRVMGKEIKFLLHFVKESKQDESGMPNNRFLAERTGGTYSTLKVQPAELEDSGVYFCASSQDPTVRIRGPDTQYFGPGTRLTVL.

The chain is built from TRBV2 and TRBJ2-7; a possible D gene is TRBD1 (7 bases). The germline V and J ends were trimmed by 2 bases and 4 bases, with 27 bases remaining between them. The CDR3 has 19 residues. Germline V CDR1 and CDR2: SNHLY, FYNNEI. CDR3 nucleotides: TGTGCCAGCAGTGAATTTGCAGGGGGGAGAGGAATCCAAGGTTACGAGCAGTACTTC. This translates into CASSEFAGGRGIQGYEQYF.

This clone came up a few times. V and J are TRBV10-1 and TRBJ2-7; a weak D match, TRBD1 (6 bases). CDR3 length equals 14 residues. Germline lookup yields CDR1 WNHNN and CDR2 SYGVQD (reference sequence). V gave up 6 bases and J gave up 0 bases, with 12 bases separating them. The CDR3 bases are TGCGCCAGCAGCCGGGACATGAGCTCCTACGAGCAGTACTTC. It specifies CASSRDMSSYEQYF.

The CDR3 DNA sequence: TGTGCCAGCAGCCCCGGAACGATTGGCTACACCTTC. Encoded protein: CASSPGTIGYTF. This chain uses TRBV28 with TRBJ1-2; no reliable D call. The CDR3 contains 12 residues. V lost 6 bases, J lost 7 bases, and 12 bases lay in between. Germline V gene lookup returns CDR1 MDHEN and CDR2 SYDVKM.

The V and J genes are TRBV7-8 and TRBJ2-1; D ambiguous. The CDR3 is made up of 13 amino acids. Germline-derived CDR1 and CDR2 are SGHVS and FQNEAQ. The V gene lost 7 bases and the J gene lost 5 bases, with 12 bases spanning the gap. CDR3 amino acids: CASTFIDHNEQFF. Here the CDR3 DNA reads TGTGCCAGCACCTTCATCGACCACAATGAGCAGTTCTTC.

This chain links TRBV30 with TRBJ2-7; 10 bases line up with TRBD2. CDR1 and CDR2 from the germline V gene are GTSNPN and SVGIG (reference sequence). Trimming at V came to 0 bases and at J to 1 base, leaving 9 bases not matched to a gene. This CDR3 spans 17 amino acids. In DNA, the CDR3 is TGTGCCTGGAGTGTAAAGAGCCTAGCGGGAGTTTCCTACGAGCAGTACTTC. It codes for CAWSVKSLAGVSYEQYF.

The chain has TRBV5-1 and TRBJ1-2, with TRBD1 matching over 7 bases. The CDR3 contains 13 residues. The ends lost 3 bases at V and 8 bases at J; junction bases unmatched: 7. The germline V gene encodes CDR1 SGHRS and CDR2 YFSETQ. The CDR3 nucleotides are TGCGCCAGCAGCTCGGGACAGCCAACGGGCTACACCTTC. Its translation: CASSSGQPTGYTF.